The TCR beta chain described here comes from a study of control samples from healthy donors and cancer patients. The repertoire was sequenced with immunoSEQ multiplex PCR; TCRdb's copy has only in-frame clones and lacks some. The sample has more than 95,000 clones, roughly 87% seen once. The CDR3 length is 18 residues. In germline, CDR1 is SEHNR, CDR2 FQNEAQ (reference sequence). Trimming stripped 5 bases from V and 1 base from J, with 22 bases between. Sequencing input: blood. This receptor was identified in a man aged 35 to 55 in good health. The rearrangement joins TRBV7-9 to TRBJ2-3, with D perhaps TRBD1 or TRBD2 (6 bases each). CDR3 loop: CASSPSGADRLRTDTQYF. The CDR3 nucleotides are TGTGCCAGCAGCCCATCGGGGGCCGACCGACTCCGCACAGATACGCAGTATTTT.